The entry below gives a single T cell receptor (beta chain) sequence along with its context. These data belong to a study of CD8+ T cells in alopecia areata. Noted treatment: oral pan-JAK inhibitor, 5-10 mg twice daily. In each case, RNA was isolated and then reverse transcribed into cDNA as the sequencing template. Clones were read by immunoSEQ multiplex PCR, and TCRdb kept only the in-frame ones, dropping some. Of roughly 150,000 clones in the sample, 50% to 65% are singletons; the top ten hold more than 15%. Sample: CD8+ T cells sorted from blood, taken at week 4, from a patient treated with tofacitinib. This TCR was recovered from a human donor with alopecia areata.

The CDR3: CASSQVGDPYGYTF. CDR3 sequence (DNA): TGTGCCAGCAGCCAAGTCGGGGACCCCTATGGCTACACCTTC. The chain uses TRBV4-2 and TRBJ1-2, with D tentatively TRBD1 (5 bases). V was trimmed by 1 base and J by 4 bases, leaving 10 bases between them. The CDR3 runs 14 residues. Germline CDR1 is LGHNA and CDR2 is YNFKEQ.